This TCR beta chain was captured in a study of CD8+ T cells in alopecia areata. Cells pooled from cutaneous lymph nodes were sorted on CD4, CD8alpha, NKG2D, NKG2ACE and other markers. This clone has only a few counts. What it recognizes is unknown. Gene names and germline match the mouse. The read gets to within 4 residues of the CDR3 end, and the germline J gene fills in the rest. Findings of the study overall: Sequencing of scalp samples also captures resident alphabeta T cells of normal skin.

Following RNA extraction, reverse transcription yielded cDNA that acted as the sequencing template. Only in-frame clones appear in the TCRdb table, and some are missing; sequencing was by immunoSEQ multiplex PCR. The sample has some 3,500 clones, none seen only once. Germline loops: CDR1 NSHNY, CDR2 SYGAGN. The CDR3 is 15 amino acids. The sequencing sample was made of CD8+ T cells sorted from a lymph node. The sequence was collected from a C3H/HeJ mouse with alopecia areata. The MHC haplotype of this mouse line is H2-k. The V call is TRBV13-1, the J call TRBJ2-5, with TRBD2 matching over 8 bases. CDR3 loop: CASSGGRGGRDTQYF. The sequenced part of the CDR3 DNA is TGTGCCAGCAGTGGGGGACGGGGGGGGCGTGAC.